This TCR beta chain was sequenced in a study of shared T cell receptors in the human thymus. The CDR3 is 11 amino acids. Germline assignment: CDR1 DFQATT and CDR2 SNEGSKA (reference sequence). The germline V and J ends were trimmed by 4 bases and 3 bases, with 7 bases remaining between them. Clones were read by immunoSEQ multiplex PCR, and TCRdb kept only the in-frame ones, dropping some. The top ten hold 0.01% to 0.015% of the sample, which has roughly 560,000 clones, around 78% seen once. About this clone itself: Other DNA sequences in this specimen translate into the identical CDR3.

The data also belong to a second study, concerning human thymus T cells. That report adds: It was healthy Finnish infants having corrective surgery for congenital heart defects who were the donors. Thymic samples were excised during corrective heart operations. An apparent bias in V and J gene usage was seen in thymic and blood repertoires. Related research described thymic repertoires that were highly overlapping among unrelated individuals.

The source is a boy younger than two with a congenital heart defect. Sequencing was carried out using thymocytes. The chain employs TRBV20-1 and TRBJ2-7; possibly TRBD2 for D (5 bases). This CDR3 reads CSAKDFYEQYF. CDR3 bases: TGCAGTGCTAAGGACTTCTACGAGCAGTACTTC.